The T cell receptor (beta chain) under discussion was sequenced for a study of blood T cell repertoires in COVID-19 (dated by TCRdb to the early 2020s). Regarding the research as a whole: Samples from collaborators originated in the United States, Italy and Spain and spanned both the acute and convalescent phases of COVID-19. The material from the prospective study consisted of cDNA or gDNA derived from T cells, B-cell-depleted T cells, or PBMCs. The dataset comprised deeply sampled blood TCRbeta repertoires from subjects exposed to, actively infected with, or recovered from COVID-19. The repertoires were made available in a free public database intended to serve as a resource for research on the immune response to SARS-CoV-2. Samples came from the ongoing ImmuneRACE study (first 160 participants) plus 1,254 subjects from 6 global collaborators. Sample metadata almost always included a de-identified subject ID, COVID-19 status, age in years and sex. Where available, HLA class I and class II types were taken from metadata supplied by the sample provider and were not determined by assay-based typing.

The paper's findings and limits, for the study overall: The amount of clinical and demographic metadata varied by source and participant and was provided uncurated.

Taken from cysteine to phenylalanine, the CDR3 has 14 residues. The DNA shown is the 42-base CDR3, in frame from base 1. The germline ends are 9 bases apart after V is trimmed by 1 base and J by 3 bases. The CDR1 and CDR2 encoded by the germline V gene (reference sequence) are LNHNV and YYDKDF. TCRbeta CDR3 regions were amplified from genomic DNA using the immunoSEQ Assay, a bias-controlled multiplex PCR. The original pipeline was this. The number of nucleated cells in each sample was estimated by amplification of reference gene primers within the assay. To quantify the absolute abundance of each unique TCRbeta CDR3 rearrangement, sequence reads were collapsed and filtered. For each sample, productive Simpson clonality was calculated by taking the square root of Simpson's diversity index across productive rearrangements. The table comes from immuneACCESS by way of TCRdb, which keeps in-frame sequences with V and J called. Part of the clones is missing from these tables; in studies checked, under half for an unresolved V gene and the rest for unknown reasons. V and J calls plus clone size are reproduced from that table; the DNA served to infer D and trimming. The table for this sample lists some 120,000 clones; around 80% of them were counted only once. Under 2.5% of the sample rests with the top ten.

Of note for this clone: Its antigen target is currently unknown. Base qualities are not at hand, and no much larger clone is one base apart.

Whole blood was collected in K2EDTA tubes by collaborating institutions according to the institutions' own protocols. Collaborator samples were shipped for TCRbeta analysis as frozen whole blood, isolated PBMCs, or DNA extracted from either sample type. The sequencing sample was made of peripheral blood. Recombination linked TRBV15 to TRBJ1-1, with the D gene not clear enough to name. The clonotype originates from a man aged 70-80 years with acute or convalescent COVID-19. DNA sequence: TGTGCCACCAGCAGAGGATGGGGAGACACTGAAGCTTTCTTT. Its product reads: CATSRGWGDTEAFF.